Below, 24 T cell receptor beta chains from the same sample are listed, as sequenced in a study of human T cells and chemical hapten exposure. As for time point: pre-sensitization, week 0. The treatment here: therapeutic diphenylcyclopropenone sensitization with weekly scalp DPC. In TCRdb, the RACE reads were re-called with MiXCR into one record per CDR3 protein. The data contain about 93,000 distinct CDR3 sequences, roughly 8.5% of them seen just once; the ten biggest clones take up 2% to 3%. Here the sequenced sample was whole blood, taken in connection with sensitization to the hapten diphenylcyclopropenone (DPC). These receptors all stem from a man in his forties with alopecia areata. Some clones in this sample may be carry-over from other donors' samples.

This clonotype was counted many times. This chain links TRBV24-1 with TRBJ2-3; 8 bases map to TRBD1. Trimming took 6 bases from V and 4 from J; bases not matched to a gene: 8. The CDR3 has 15 amino acids. Germline CDR1 is KGHDR and CDR2 is SFDVKD. The CDR3, as DNA: TGTGCCACCAGTCCGGACAGGGCGTCCGCAGATACGCAGTATTTT. This codes for CATSPDRASADTQYF.

This clonotype appeared many times. The chain has TRBV28 and TRBJ1-2, with D hard to call. Germline-derived CDR1 and CDR2 are MDHEN and SYDVKM. The CDR3 has 14 residues. V shed 3 bases and J shed 4 bases, with 12 bases lying between them. The CDR3 protein is CASSLVGAGYGYTF. CDR3 nucleotide sequence: TGTGCCAGCAGTTTGGTGGGCGCTGGCTATGGCTACACCTTC.

This clonotype showed up just once. One base away lies a much larger clone, so this may be a sequencing read error. The J gene is TRBJ1-4, the V gene TRBV5-1, with 8 bases aligning to TRBD1. There are 17 residues in the CDR3. Germline V gene sequence: CDR1 SGHRS, CDR2 YFSETQ. Trimming cost V 2 bases and J 2 bases; bases outside gene matches: 8. In DNA form, the CDR3 reads TGCGCCAGCAGCTTCAGTCAGGGGGCTTTTACTAATGAAAAACTGTTTTTT. As protein: CASSFSQGAFTNEKLFF.

Ten or more counts support this clonotype. The V gene is TRBV6-1, the J gene TRBJ2-3; D is unclear. The CDR3 loop spans 16 amino acids. Trimming took 0 bases from V and 1 from J, leaving 11 bases between them. Germline V gives CDR1 MNHNS, CDR2 SASEGT. The CDR3 sequence: CASSEAGRIGTDTQYF. The CDR3 bases are TGTGCCAGCAGTGAAGCGGGCCGAATTGGCACAGATACGCAGTATTTT.

This clonotype turned up a few times. The chain combines TRBV11-3 with TRBJ2-1; 14 bases map to TRBD2. The ends lost 5 bases at V and 8 bases at J; junction bases unmatched: 5. The CDR3 consists of 15 residues. Germline V lookup: CDR1 SGHNT, CDR2 YENEEA. The CDR3 DNA reads as TGTGCCAGCAGCCCCGGGACTAGCGGGAGTCATGAGCAGTTCTTC. Its protein product is CASSPGTSGSHEQFF.

This clonotype was seen repeatedly, ten times or more. The chain employs TRBV29-1 and TRBJ2-4; TRBD2 aligns across 10 bases. V was clipped by 8 bases and J by 3 bases; unmatched bases: 10. The CDR3 contains 15 residues. CDR1 and CDR2 from the germline V gene are SQVTM and ANQGSEA. The CDR3 coding sequence is TGCAGCATCTCCCCCGGGACTAGCGACAAAAACATTCAGTACTTC. Protein product: CSISPGTSDKNIQYF.

The sample holds many counts of this clonotype. The rearrangement joins TRBV6-1 to TRBJ1-3, with D possibly TRBD1 on 6 matching bases. Germline V gene data show CDR1 as MNHNS and CDR2 as SASEGT. Deletions cut 7 bases from V and 0 bases from J, with 10 bases between. CDR3 length equals 14 residues. Written as DNA, the CDR3 is TGTGCCAGCACCCGGACAGCCTCTGGAAACACCATATATTTT. This gives the protein CASTRTASGNTIYF.

The rearrangement links TRBV24-1 to TRBJ2-2, with D perhaps matching TRBD1 (5 bases). In germline, CDR1 is KGHDR, CDR2 SFDVKD. Trimming took 4 bases from V and 3 from J, leaving 8 bases between them. The CDR3 consists of 14 residues. CDR3 nucleotide sequence: TGTGCCACCAGTGAGTTACAGGACACCGGGGAGCTGTTTTTT. Amino acids: CATSELQDTGELFF.

This clonotype was counted ten times or more. The chain joins TRBV21-1 to TRBJ2-2; the table's D call TRBD1 went unverified against the DNA. TRBV21-1 is a pseudogene segment. There are 18 residues in the CDR3. CDR3 nucleotides: TGTGCCAGCAGCAAAGCTACGCTGCAGGGGGCGAACACCGGGGAGCTGTTTTTT. It is translated as CASSKATLQGANTGELFF.

This clonotype was counted between two and nine times. CDR3 in DNA: TGTGCCAGCAGTTCGGGACGGGAAGAGACCCAGTACTTC. Translating it yields CASSSGREETQYF. The chain joins TRBV12-3 or TRBV12-4 to TRBJ2-5; D is possibly TRBD1 or TRBD2 (5 bases each). The CDR3 length is 13 residues. V dropped 4 bases and J dropped 3 bases, with 9 bases sitting between them.

The chain couples TRBV20-1 to TRBJ1-2; D not resolved. The CDR3 has 13 residues. Germline V gene sequence: CDR1 DFQATT, CDR2 SNEGSKA (reference sequence). Trimming took 0 bases from V and 10 from J, leaving 15 bases between them. This chain's CDR3 is CSARDFSRGAYTF. The CDR3 DNA sequence: TGCAGTGCTAGAGATTTTAGCCGGGGAGCCTACACCTTC.

This clonotype has more than one count but fewer than ten. This chain links TRBV9 with TRBJ1-6, with D unclear. CDR1 and CDR2 (germline): SGDLS, YYNGEE. The CDR3 contains 15 residues. Trimming removed 1 base at V and 9 bases at J, with 14 bases between. The CDR3 DNA reads TGTGCCAGCAGCGTATCAGGTGACGCGAGTTCACCCCTCCACTTT. Translation: CASSVSGDASSPLHF.

J is TRBJ1-2 and V is TRBV4-2; D might be TRBD1 (5 bases). V lost 4 bases to trimming and J lost 0 bases, with 15 bases between them. The length of the CDR3 is 16 residues. Germline loops: CDR1 LGHNA, CDR2 YNFKEQ. The CDR3 spells CASSLEGLISNYGYTF. For the CDR3, the DNA is TGTGCCAGCAGCCTGGAGGGACTGATTTCTAACTATGGCTACACCTTC.

This clonotype was counted at least ten times. The chain has TRBV4-2 and TRBJ2-1, with 9 nucleotides matching TRBD2. This CDR3 is built from 17 residues. The germline V gene encodes CDR1 LGHNA and CDR2 YNFKEQ. The J segment lost 7 bases and the V segment lost 6 bases, leaving 16 bases of the junction unmatched. The CDR3 region is CASSPGRLAGVSNEQFF. The DNA of the CDR3 is TGTGCCAGCAGTCCCGGCCGGTTAGCGGGAGTGTCAAATGAGCAGTTCTTC.

Comments on this clonotype: The junction shows a germline mismatch at one end, possibly a read error. J is TRBJ2-3 and V is TRBV28, with a possible D match to TRBD1 (6 bases). The CDR3 runs 13 residues. Per the germline V gene, CDR1 is MDHEN and CDR2 is SYDVKM. The CDR3 DNA follows: TGTGCCAGCAGCATGGACAGCACAGATAAGCAGTATTTT. Amino acid sequence: CASSMDSTDKQYF.

The chain links TRBV5-6 to TRBJ1-4, with D uncertain. Trimming shortened V by 3 bases and J by 0 bases, and 12 bases separated the two germline ends. CDR1 is SGHDT and CDR2 is YYEEEE in the germline V gene. This CDR3 spans 16 amino acids. The chain's CDR3 is CASSWGIPTTNEKLFF. Here the CDR3 DNA reads TGTGCCAGCAGCTGGGGTATTCCAACAACTAATGAAAAACTGTTTTTT.

J is TRBJ1-4 and V is TRBV5-4; 8 bases fit TRBD1. Germline assignment: CDR1 SGHNT and CDR2 YYREEE (reference sequence). V was pared by 2 bases and J by 10 bases, with 7 bases of the junction left unmatched. CDR3 size: 14 residues. The CDR3 region is CASSLQGGYRKLFF. The CDR3 DNA follows: TGTGCCAGCAGCTTACAGGGGGGTTACCGAAAACTGTTTTTT.

This chain uses TRBV6-2 or TRBV6-3 with TRBJ1-5; perhaps TRBD1 as D (5 bases). CDR3 length: 13 residues. Germline CDR1 and CDR2: MNHEY and SVGEGT. Trimming removed 7 bases at V and 2 bases at J, with 9 bases between. The CDR3 reads CASTPGGNQPQHF. CDR3 DNA: TGTGCCAGCACCCCGGGGGGCAATCAGCCCCAGCATTTT.

CDR3 sequence reads: CASSPGTTQYF. CDR3 coding DNA: TGTGCCAGCAGCCCCGGGACGACCCAGTACTTC. The rearrangement joins TRBV11-1 to TRBJ2-5, with D perhaps given as TRBD1 or TRBD2 (5 bases each). The CDR3 runs to 11 residues. Trimming pared 5 bases from V and 7 bases from J, leaving 8 bases between. The germline gives CDR1 SGHAT, CDR2 FQDESV (reference sequence).

This clonotype showed up many times. The V and J genes are TRBV29-1 and TRBJ1-1; the D is unclear. The germline gives CDR1 SQVTM, CDR2 ANQGSEA. CDR3 length: 13 residues. V dropped 3 bases and J dropped 1 base, with 9 bases sitting between them. CDR3 nucleotide sequence: TGCAGCGTTGATTACGGAACGAACACTGAAGCTTTCTTT. Protein sequence: CSVDYGTNTEAFF. The full variable domain, rest sourced from reference TRBV29-1 and TRBJ1-1, is SAVISQKPSRDICQRGTSLTIQCQVDSQVTMMFWYRQQPGQSLTLIATANQGSEATYESGFVIDKFPISRPNLTFSTLTVSNMSPEDSSIYLCSVDYGTNTEAFFGQGTRLTVV.

This clonotype was recorded at least ten times. CDR3 in DNA: TGCAGTGCTAGGTTAACAGATACGCAGTATTTT. Its translation: CSARLTDTQYF. V and J are TRBV20-1 and TRBJ2-3; D ambiguous. Germline-derived CDR1 and CDR2 are DFQATT and SNEGSKA (reference sequence). V was clipped by 3 bases and J by 3 bases, with 4 bases between them. The CDR3 runs to 11 residues.

This clonotype was seen a handful of times. The V and J genes are TRBV12-3 or TRBV12-4 and TRBJ2-3, with 7 bases aligning to TRBD2. The length of the CDR3 is 16 residues. The J segment lost 0 bases and the V segment lost 3 bases, leaving 6 bases of the junction unmatched. This CDR3 is CASSFLGTTSTDTQYF. As DNA, the CDR3 is TGTGCCAGCAGTTTTCTCGGGACTACTAGCACAGATACGCAGTATTTT.

This sequence joins TRBV29-1 and TRBJ1-2; tentatively, D is TRBD1 (6 bases). The V gene lost 7 bases and the J gene lost 8 bases, with 17 bases spanning the gap. The V gene's germline CDR1 is SQVTM and CDR2 ANQGSEA. There are 12 residues in the CDR3. CDR3: CSADPGVQGYTF. The DNA for the CDR3 is TGCAGCGCCGACCCAGGGGTTCAGGGCTACACCTTC.

The rearrangement joins TRBV7-2 to TRBJ2-6; D gene uncertain. Germline V gene data show CDR1 as SGHTA and CDR2 as FQGNSA. Deletions cut 1 base from V and 2 bases from J, with 6 bases between. The CDR3 extends over 15 amino acids. The CDR3 loop reads CASSLEIPGANVLTF. The CDR3 DNA sequence: TGTGCCAGCAGCTTAGAAATCCCTGGGGCCAACGTCCTGACTTTC.